This passage covers 31 T cell receptor beta chains from one sample sequenced in a study of blood T cell repertoires in COVID-19 (dated by TCRdb to 2018 to 2021). The library was made by the immunoSEQ multiplex PCR assay. The source is immuneACCESS, and TCRdb retained only in-frame sequences with V and J called. Part of the clones is not carried over; for the studies checked, unresolved V genes explain less than half of this, and the remainder is unexplained. The sample data list roughly 190,000 clones, and around 87% of these were observed just once. The top ten hold roughly 3.6% of the sample. Sequenced sample: peripheral blood. All receptors come from a man between 18 and 29 years old with active or convalescent COVID-19.

The chain uses TRBV24-1 and TRBJ2-7, with 10 bases matching TRBD1. J was trimmed by 5 bases and V by 3 bases; bases with no gene match: 6. CDR1 is KGHDR, CDR2 SFDVKD, per germline. The CDR3 is 15 amino acids. CDR3 residues: CATSDPGTGANEQYF. The CDR3 coding sequence is TGTGCCACCAGTGATCCCGGGACAGGGGCCAACGAGCAGTACTTC.

This chain joins TRBV19 and TRBJ2-3; 12 bases are shared with TRBD2. The germline V gene has CDR1 LNHDA and CDR2 SQIVND (reference sequence). V shed 5 bases and J 0 bases; nucleotides not matched to a gene: 6. The CDR3 runs 17 residues. This CDR3 is CASSRRGTSGSTDTQYF. As DNA, the CDR3 is TGTGCCAGTAGTCGGAGGGGGACTAGCGGGAGCACAGATACGCAGTATTTT.

The chain links TRBV11-3 to TRBJ1-3; a possible D gene is TRBD1 (5 bases). The V gene's germline CDR1 is SGHNT and CDR2 YENEEA. The CDR3 is 15 residues long. Trimming took 5 bases from V and 2 from J, leaving 13 bases between them. CDR3 region: CASSRVGVAGNTIYF. Written as DNA, the CDR3 is TGTGCCAGCAGCCGCGTAGGGGTAGCTGGAAACACCATATATTTT.

The CDR3 coding sequence is TGTGCCAGTAGTAGACTAGGTGATACGCAGTATTTT. This sequence encodes CASSRLGDTQYF. This chain connects TRBV19 to TRBJ2-3; a possible D gene is TRBD2 (6 bases). Trimming left V 4 bases short and J 6 bases short, with 8 bases between. The CDR3 is 12 residues long. Looked up from germline, CDR1 is LNHDA and CDR2 is SQIVND (reference sequence). The complete variable domain, with remaining parts taken from reference TRBV19 and TRBJ2-3, reads DGGITQSPKYLFRKEGQNVTLSCEQNLNHDAMYWYRQDPGQGLRLIYYSQIVNDFQKGDIAEGYSVSREKKESFPLTVTSAQKNPTAFYLCASSRLGDTQYFGPGTRLTVL.

This clone was observed a handful of times. The chain employs TRBV4-1 and TRBJ2-1; D unresolved. The CDR3 length is 16 residues. Germline V gene sequence: CDR1 MGHRA, CDR2 YSYEKL. V was cut by 1 base and J by 5 bases, with 15 bases left in between. The DNA for the CDR3 is TGCGCCAGCAGCCAAGTGTCAATCCTTACAAACAATGAGCAGTTCTTC. Amino acids: CASSQVSILTNNEQFF.

The chain recombines TRBV6-5 with TRBJ2-5; 11 nucleotides line up with TRBD2. J was trimmed by 4 bases and V by 5 bases; bases with no gene match: 6. The CDR3 runs 15 residues. Germline V CDR1 and CDR2: MNHEY, SVGAGI. The CDR3 sequence: CASSTIAGGGETQYF. For the CDR3, the DNA is TGTGCCAGCAGTACAATAGCGGGAGGGGGAGAGACCCAGTACTTC.

This chain uses TRBV7-7 with TRBJ2-1, with a tentative D call TRBD1 (5 bases). Germline V lookup: CDR1 SSHAT, CDR2 FNYEAQ (reference sequence). V was trimmed by 4 bases and J by 8 bases, leaving 18 bases between them. The CDR3 loop spans 15 amino acids. In DNA, the CDR3 is TGTGCCAGCAGCTCGACAGCAAACTTAAGGGATGAGCAGTTCTTC. Translation gives CASSSTANLRDEQFF.

This clone appeared many times. The gene calls are TRBV19 and TRBJ1-6; 8 bases align to TRBD1. Germline trimming cut 8 bases from V and 8 bases from J; bases unmatched to any gene: 5. CDR1 is LNHDA and CDR2 is SQIVND in the germline V gene (reference sequence). This CDR3 contains 13 residues. CDR3 DNA: TGTGCCAGTGACAGGGGTTCGGATTCACCCCTCCACTTT. Translated: CASDRGSDSPLHF.

The chain uses TRBV19 and TRBJ1-4; 7 positions agree with TRBD1. The CDR3 has 17 amino acids. The V segment lost 0 bases and the J segment 0 bases; nucleotides outside the gene matches: 4. Germline V lookup: CDR1 LNHDA, CDR2 SQIVND (reference sequence). Written as DNA, the CDR3 is TGTGCCAGTAGTATAGATTTCGGGACAGCAACTAATGAAAAACTGTTTTTT. Its translation: CASSIDFGTATNEKLFF.

The V and J genes are TRBV11-2 and TRBJ2-7; TRBD2 matches at 13 bases. The trim removed 8 bases at V and 6 bases at J, leaving 10 bases unmatched. This CDR3 is 15 amino acids long. The V gene's germline CDR1 is SGHAT and CDR2 FQNNGV. CDR3 bases: TGTGCCAGCGGAGAACTAGCGGGAGGGCCCCTCGAGCAGTACTTC. Translating it yields CASGELAGGPLEQYF. The full variable domain, with the rest looked up from reference TRBV11-2 and TRBJ2-7, is EAGVAQSPRYKIIEKRQSVAFWCNPISGHATLYWYQQILGQGPKLLIQFQNNGVVDDSQLPKDRFSAERLKGVDSTLKIQPAKLEDSAVYLCASGELAGGPLEQYFGPGTRLTVT.

V gene TRBV30 combines with J gene TRBJ1-1; D is ambiguous. This CDR3 comprises 11 residues. The germline V and J ends were trimmed by 3 bases and 2 bases, with 4 bases remaining between them. From germline, CDR1 is GTSNPN and CDR2 SVGIG (reference sequence). CDR3 protein: CAWSHNTEAFF. CDR3 nucleotides: TGTGCCTGGAGCCATAACACTGAAGCTTTCTTT.

This clone is a singleton in its sample. The chain has TRBV19 and TRBJ2-3; TRBD2 matches at 10 bases. Trimming took 3 bases from V and 4 from J; bases not matched to a gene: 13. The CDR3 runs 18 residues. Germline V gene data show CDR1 as LNHDA and CDR2 as SQIVND (reference sequence). CDR3 loop: CASSIVLAGVSGADTQYF. CDR3 nucleotides: TGTGCCAGTAGTATCGTCCTAGCGGGAGTATCTGGGGCAGATACGCAGTATTTT.

The V gene is TRBV28, the J gene TRBJ1-2; 7 positions match TRBD1. This CDR3 region has 15 residues. The germline CDR1 and CDR2 sequences are MDHEN and SYDVKM. The V gene end was trimmed by 5 bases and the J gene end by 8 bases; junction bases not matched to a gene: 14. Here the CDR3 DNA reads TGTGCCAGCAGTACCGAAGGGGGCTACGGGGAAGGCTACACCTTC. Amino acid sequence: CASSTEGGYGEGYTF.

This sequence joins TRBV3-1 (or the pseudogene TRBV3-2) and TRBJ2-5, with 11 bases that match TRBD2. The CDR3 consists of 15 residues. With 1 base clipped from V and 2 bases from J, the junction kept 0 bases outside the gene matches. CDR1 is LGHDT, CDR2 YNNKEL, per germline (reference sequence). CDR3 region: CASSQGLAGQETQYF. In nucleotides, the CDR3 is TGTGCCAGCAGCCAAGGACTAGCGGGGCAAGAGACCCAGTACTTC.

This clone has a single count. The rearrangement joins TRBV24-1 to TRBJ2-5, with 9 nucleotides matching TRBD2. There are 20 residues in the CDR3. After removal of 0 bases from V and 0 bases from J, the junction contained 13 bases not matched to a gene. Germline V gene sequence: CDR1 KGHDR, CDR2 SFDVKD. CDR3 amino acids: CATSDLPAASGANNQETQYF. The CDR3 DNA reads as TGTGCCACCAGTGATTTGCCGGCGGCTAGCGGGGCAAACAACCAAGAGACCCAGTACTTC.

This clone was seen a few times. The rearrangement joins TRBV6-2 or TRBV6-3 to TRBJ2-1; tentative D call: TRBD2 (5 bases). Germline V gene sequence: CDR1 MNHEY, CDR2 SVGEGT. Trimming pared 6 bases from V and 5 bases from J, leaving 23 bases between. The CDR3 loop spans 17 amino acids. This chain's CDR3 is CASSGTRPPGSHNEQFF. CDR3 coding DNA: TGTGCCAGCAGCGGAACTAGGCCTCCCGGGTCTCACAATGAGCAGTTCTTC.

This chain joins TRBV6-5 and TRBJ2-6; possibly TRBD1 for D (5 bases). The length of the CDR3 is 15 residues. Germline CDR1 reads MNHEY; CDR2 reads SVGAGI. V was clipped by 2 bases and J by 4 bases, with 9 bases between them. The CDR3 reads CASSYGRVGANVLTF. Written as DNA, the CDR3 is TGTGCCAGCAGTTACGGCAGGGTAGGGGCCAACGTCCTGACTTTC.

The CDR3 DNA is TGTGCCAGCAGTTACGTACAGAGCACTGAAGCTTTCTTT. It is translated as CASSYVQSTEAFF. The chain links TRBV6-2 or TRBV6-3 to TRBJ1-1, with D hard to call. Trimming stripped 2 bases from V and 4 bases from J, with 8 bases between. The CDR3 spans 13 residues. Germline CDR1 is MNHEY and CDR2 is SVGEGT.

This sequence joins TRBV7-2 and TRBJ1-1; 9 bases are a match to TRBD1. The germline V gene has CDR1 SGHTA and CDR2 FQGNSA. This CDR3 has 17 residues. Trimming removed 6 bases from V and 3 bases from J; junction bases left unmatched: 14. CDR3 residues: CASRHDRGVFRDTEAFF. The CDR3 DNA follows: TGTGCCAGCAGACACGACAGGGGGGTATTTAGGGACACTGAAGCTTTCTTT.

The chain combines TRBV29-1 with TRBJ2-2; 8 bases agree with TRBD1. The CDR3 covers 17 residues. Looked up from germline, CDR1 is SQVTM and CDR2 is ANQGSEA. The V segment lost 4 bases and the J segment 6 bases; nucleotides outside the gene matches: 16. CDR3 protein: CSVGGERDRPRSGELFF. For the CDR3, the DNA is TGCAGCGTTGGAGGTGAAAGGGACAGGCCTAGGTCCGGGGAGCTGTTTTTT.

This rearrangement joins TRBV29-1 to TRBJ2-1; TRBD2 matches at 7 bases. The CDR3 loop spans 17 amino acids. Losses at the gene ends were 4 bases for V and 3 bases for J; bases not matched to a gene: 15. CDR1 and CDR2 from the germline V gene are SQVTM and ANQGSEA. In DNA, the CDR3 is TGCAGCGTTGTCGGGGCGGGAGCCGTTTTAATCTACAATGAGCAGTTCTTC. Protein product: CSVVGAGAVLIYNEQFF.

This chain links TRBV2 with TRBJ2-2, with a tentative D call TRBD1 (5 bases). CDR1 SNHLY and CDR2 FYNNEI come from the germline V gene. V lost 2 bases, J lost 3 bases, and 10 bases lay in between. This CDR3 contains 15 residues. This CDR3 reads CASSEWGSDTGELFF. CDR3 in DNA: TGTGCCAGCAGTGAATGGGGCAGCGACACCGGGGAGCTGTTTTTT.

The chain links TRBV5-1 to TRBJ2-5; D is perhaps TRBD2 (5 bases). The germline gives CDR1 SGHRS, CDR2 YFSETQ. This CDR3 spans 15 amino acids. Trimming removed 0 bases at V and 2 bases at J, with 11 bases between. CDR3 DNA: TGCGCCAGCAGCTTGGCTCTGCTAGCACAAGAGACCCAGTACTTC. This codes for CASSLALLAQETQYF.

The chain recombines TRBV5-1 with TRBJ2-5; D ambiguous. Germline V CDR1 and CDR2: SGHRS, YFSETQ. Between the trimmed V and J ends, which lost 0 bases and 1 base, there was a span of 13 bases. This CDR3 is 16 amino acids long. CDR3 in amino acids: CASSLGAMASQETQYF. CDR3 in DNA: TGCGCCAGCAGCTTGGGGGCCATGGCATCCCAAGAGACCCAGTACTTC.

V gene TRBV4-1 combines with J gene TRBJ2-1, with D tentatively TRBD1 (6 bases). This CDR3 has 14 residues. V was cut by 1 base and J by 6 bases, with 10 bases left in between. Germline CDR1 MGHRA, CDR2 YSYEKL. CDR3 loop: CASSQGTAINEQFF. The CDR3 coding sequence is TGCGCCAGCAGCCAAGGGACAGCGATCAATGAGCAGTTCTTC.

This chain uses TRBV9 with TRBJ2-1; a weak D match, TRBD2 (6 bases). Per the germline V gene, CDR1 is SGDLS and CDR2 is YYNGEE. The CDR3 contains 15 residues. V lost 1 base to trimming and J lost 6 bases, with 14 bases between them. The CDR3 loop is CASSVLASALNEQFF. In DNA, the CDR3 is TGTGCCAGCAGCGTACTAGCGAGCGCCCTCAATGAGCAGTTCTTC.

V is TRBV5-4 and J is TRBJ1-4, with D possibly being TRBD1 (6 bases). V lost 0 bases to trimming and J lost 2 bases, with 8 bases between them. Germline values: CDR1 SGHNT, CDR2 YYREEE (reference sequence). This CDR3 spans 15 amino acids. The CDR3 DNA is TGTGCCAGCAGCTTGGCTGGGGGCACTAATGAAAAACTGTTTTTT. It specifies CASSLAGGTNEKLFF.

V and J are TRBV29-1 and TRBJ1-2; D uncertain. Germline-derived CDR1 and CDR2 are SQVTM and ANQGSEA. V was pared by 3 bases and J by 0 bases, with 11 bases between. This CDR3 has 14 residues. The CDR3 spells CSVDWPDANYGYTF. CDR3 bases: TGCAGCGTTGATTGGCCAGATGCTAACTATGGCTACACCTTC.

A note on this clone: Different DNA sequences within this sample yield the same CDR3. The rearrangement joins TRBV5-1 to TRBJ1-2, with 8 positions matching TRBD1. This CDR3 region has 14 residues. V trimming: 2 bases; J trimming: 2 bases; junction bases outside the gene matches: 2. CDR1 and CDR2 from the germline V gene are SGHRS and YFSETQ. Written as DNA, the CDR3 is TGCGCCAGCAGCTTACAGGGGGGCAACTATGGCTACACCTTC. Protein product: CASSLQGGNYGYTF.

As for this clone: Germline is not matched at one junction end, which may reflect a read error. The chain couples TRBV7-7 to TRBJ2-5; D possibly corresponds to TRBD2 (5 bases). Germline V CDR1 and CDR2: SSHAT, FNYEAQ (reference sequence). The CDR3 has 15 residues. CDR3 loop: CASSLALSDQETQYF. The CDR3 DNA reads as TGTGCTAGCAGCTTAGCGTTATCGGACCAAGAGACCCAGTACTTC.

The V and J genes are TRBV19 and TRBJ2-4, with D perhaps matching TRBD2 (5 bases). The CDR3 has 15 amino acids. Between the trimmed V and J ends, which lost 1 base and 0 bases, there was a span of 7 bases. Per germline, CDR1 LNHDA and CDR2 SQIVND (reference sequence). This CDR3 is CASSIGGIAKNIQYF. The DNA for the CDR3 is TGTGCCAGTAGTATAGGAGGGATAGCCAAAAACATTCAGTACTTC.